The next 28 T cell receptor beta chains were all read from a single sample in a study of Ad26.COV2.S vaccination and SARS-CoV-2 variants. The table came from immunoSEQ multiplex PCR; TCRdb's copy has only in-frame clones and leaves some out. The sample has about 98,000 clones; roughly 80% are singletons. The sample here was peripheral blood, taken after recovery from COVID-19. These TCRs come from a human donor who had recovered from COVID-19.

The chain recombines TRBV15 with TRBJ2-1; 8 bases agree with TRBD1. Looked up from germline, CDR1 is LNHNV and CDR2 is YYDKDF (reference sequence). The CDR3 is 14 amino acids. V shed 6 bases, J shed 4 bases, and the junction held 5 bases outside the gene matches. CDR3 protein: CATREGQGYNEQFF. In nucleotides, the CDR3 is TGTGCCACCAGAGAAGGACAGGGTTACAATGAGCAGTTCTTC.

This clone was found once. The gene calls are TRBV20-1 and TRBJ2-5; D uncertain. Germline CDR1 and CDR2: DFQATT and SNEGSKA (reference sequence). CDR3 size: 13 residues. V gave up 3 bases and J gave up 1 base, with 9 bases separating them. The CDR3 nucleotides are TGCAGTGCTAGTAGCAGTTTCCAAGAGACCCAGTACTTC. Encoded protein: CSASSSFQETQYF.

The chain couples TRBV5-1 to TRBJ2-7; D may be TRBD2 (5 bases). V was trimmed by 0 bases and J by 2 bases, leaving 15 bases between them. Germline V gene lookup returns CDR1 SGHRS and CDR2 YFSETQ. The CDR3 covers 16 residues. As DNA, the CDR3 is TGCGCCAGCAGCTTGGAATCCGGAGGTTTCGCCTACGAGCAGTACTTC. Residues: CASSLESGGFAYEQYF.

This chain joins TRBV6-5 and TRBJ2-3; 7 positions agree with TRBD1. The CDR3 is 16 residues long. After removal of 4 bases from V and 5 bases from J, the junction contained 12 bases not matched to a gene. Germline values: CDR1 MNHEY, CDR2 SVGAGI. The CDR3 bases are TGTGCCAGCAGTTTTATAAATGGACAGGTAGAAGATACGCAGTATTTT. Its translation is CASSFINGQVEDTQYF.

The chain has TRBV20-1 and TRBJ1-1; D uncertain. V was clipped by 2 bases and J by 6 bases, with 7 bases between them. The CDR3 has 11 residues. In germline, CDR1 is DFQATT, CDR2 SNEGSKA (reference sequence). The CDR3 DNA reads TGCAGTGCTAGATTCCGGGCTGAAGCTTTCTTT. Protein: CSARFRAEAFF.

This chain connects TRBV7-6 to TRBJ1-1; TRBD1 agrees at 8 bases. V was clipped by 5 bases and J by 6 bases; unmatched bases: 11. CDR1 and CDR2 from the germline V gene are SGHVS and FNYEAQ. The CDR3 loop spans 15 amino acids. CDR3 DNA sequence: TGTGCCAGCAGCCCAAGACAGGGGACAAGATCTGAAGCTTTCTTT. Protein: CASSPRQGTRSEAFF.

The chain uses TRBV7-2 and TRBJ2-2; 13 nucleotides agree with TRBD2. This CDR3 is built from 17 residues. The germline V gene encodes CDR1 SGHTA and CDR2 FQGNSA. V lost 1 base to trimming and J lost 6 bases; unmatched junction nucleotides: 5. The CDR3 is CASSLGTSGGFAGELFF. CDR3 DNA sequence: TGTGCCAGCAGCTTAGGGACTAGCGGGGGTTTCGCCGGGGAGCTGTTTTTT.

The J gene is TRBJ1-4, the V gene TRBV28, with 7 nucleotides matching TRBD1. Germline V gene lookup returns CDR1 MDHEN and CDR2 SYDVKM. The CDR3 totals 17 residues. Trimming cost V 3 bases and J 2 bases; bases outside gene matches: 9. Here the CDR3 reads CASSFYRQGTTNEKLFF. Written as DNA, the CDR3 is TGTGCCAGCAGTTTCTATCGACAGGGAACTACTAATGAAAAACTGTTTTTT.

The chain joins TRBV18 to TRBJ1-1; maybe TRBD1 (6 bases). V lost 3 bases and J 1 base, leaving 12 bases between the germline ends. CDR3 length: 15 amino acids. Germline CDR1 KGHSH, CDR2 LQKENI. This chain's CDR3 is CASSPSGHTNTEAFF. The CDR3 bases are TGTGCCAGCTCACCCTCGGGACACACGAACACTGAAGCTTTCTTT.

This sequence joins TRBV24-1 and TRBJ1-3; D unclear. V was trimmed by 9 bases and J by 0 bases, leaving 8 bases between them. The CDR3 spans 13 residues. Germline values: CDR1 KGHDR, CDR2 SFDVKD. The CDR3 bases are TGTGCCACCTCAGGCGGCTCTGGAAACACCATATATTTT. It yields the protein CATSGGSGNTIYF.

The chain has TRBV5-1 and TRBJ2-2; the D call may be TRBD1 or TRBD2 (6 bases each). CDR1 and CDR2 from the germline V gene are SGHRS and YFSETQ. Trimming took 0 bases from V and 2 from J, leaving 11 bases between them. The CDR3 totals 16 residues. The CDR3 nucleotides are TGCGCCAGCAGCTTGGAGGTGGGGGGCAACACCGGGGAGCTGTTTTTT. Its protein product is CASSLEVGGNTGELFF.

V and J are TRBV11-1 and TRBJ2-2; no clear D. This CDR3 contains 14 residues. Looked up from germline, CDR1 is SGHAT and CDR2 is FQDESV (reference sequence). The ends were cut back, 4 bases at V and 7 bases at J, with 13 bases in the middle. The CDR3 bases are TGTGCCAGCAGCTCGGTTTTGCGTGGCGGGGAGCTGTTTTTT. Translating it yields CASSSVLRGGELFF.

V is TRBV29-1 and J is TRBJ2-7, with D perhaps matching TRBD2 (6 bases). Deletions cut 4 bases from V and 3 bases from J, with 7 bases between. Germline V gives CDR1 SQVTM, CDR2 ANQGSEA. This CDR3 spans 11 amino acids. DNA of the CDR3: TGCAGCGTTGCCGGGGGCTACGAGCAGTACTTC. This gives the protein CSVAGGYEQYF.

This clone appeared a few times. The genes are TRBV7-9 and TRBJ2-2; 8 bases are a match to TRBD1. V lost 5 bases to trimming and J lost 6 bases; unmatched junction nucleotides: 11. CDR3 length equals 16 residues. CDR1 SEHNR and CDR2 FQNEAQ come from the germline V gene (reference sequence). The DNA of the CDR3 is TGTGCCAGCAGCCCCAGGGGGCGCGGGGTCCCCGGGGAGCTGTTTTTT. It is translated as CASSPRGRGVPGELFF. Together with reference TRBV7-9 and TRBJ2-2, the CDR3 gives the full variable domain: DTGVSQNPRHKITKRGQNVTFRCDPISEHNRLYWYRQTLGQGPEFLTYFQNEAQLEKSRLLSDRFSAERPKGSFSTLEIQRTEQGDSAMYLCASSPRGRGVPGELFFGEGSRLTVL.

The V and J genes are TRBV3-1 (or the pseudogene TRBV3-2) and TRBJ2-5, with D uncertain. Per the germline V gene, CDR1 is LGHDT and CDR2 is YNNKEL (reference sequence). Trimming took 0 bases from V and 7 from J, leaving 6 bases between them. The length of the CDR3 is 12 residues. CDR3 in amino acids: CASSQDSGTQYF. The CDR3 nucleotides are TGTGCCAGCAGCCAAGACTCCGGGACCCAGTACTTC.

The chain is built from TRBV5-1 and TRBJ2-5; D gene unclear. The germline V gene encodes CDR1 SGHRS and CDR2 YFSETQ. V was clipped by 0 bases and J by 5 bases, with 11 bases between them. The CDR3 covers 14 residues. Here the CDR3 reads CASSLENPQETQYF. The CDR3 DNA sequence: TGCGCCAGCAGCTTGGAAAACCCGCAGGAGACCCAGTACTTC.

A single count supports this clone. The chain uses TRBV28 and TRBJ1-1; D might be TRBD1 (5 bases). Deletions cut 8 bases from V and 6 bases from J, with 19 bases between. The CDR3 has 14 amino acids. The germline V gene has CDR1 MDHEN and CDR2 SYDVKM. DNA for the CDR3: TGTGCCAGCGTGGGGGGGAGGGAAGTGGCTGAAGCTTTCTTT. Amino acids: CASVGGREVAEAFF.

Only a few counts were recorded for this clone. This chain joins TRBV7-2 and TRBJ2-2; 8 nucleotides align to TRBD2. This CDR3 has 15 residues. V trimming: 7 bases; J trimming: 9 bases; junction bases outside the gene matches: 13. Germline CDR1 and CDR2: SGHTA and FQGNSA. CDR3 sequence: CASTLSGGAPRELFF. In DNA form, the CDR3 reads TGTGCCAGCACCCTGTCGGGGGGGGCTCCCCGGGAGCTGTTTTTT.

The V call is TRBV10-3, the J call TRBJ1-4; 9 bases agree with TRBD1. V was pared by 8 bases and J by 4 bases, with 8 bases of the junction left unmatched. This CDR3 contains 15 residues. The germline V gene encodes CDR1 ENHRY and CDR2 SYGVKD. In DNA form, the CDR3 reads TGTGCCATCTCTGACAGGGGGGGCCGTAATGAAAAACTGTTTTTT. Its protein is CAISDRGGRNEKLFF.

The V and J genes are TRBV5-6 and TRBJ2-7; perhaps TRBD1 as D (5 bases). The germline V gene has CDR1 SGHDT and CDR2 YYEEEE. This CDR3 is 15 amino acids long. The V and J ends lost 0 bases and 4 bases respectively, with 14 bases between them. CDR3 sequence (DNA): TGTGCCAGCAGCTTGGGTAGGGGATCATTTTACGAGCAGTACTTC. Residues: CASSLGRGSFYEQYF. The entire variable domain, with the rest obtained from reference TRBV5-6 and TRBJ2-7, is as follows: DAGVTQSPTHLIKTRGQQVTLRCSPKSGHDTVSWYQQALGQGPQFIFQYYEEEERQRGNFPDRFSGHQFPNYSSELNVNALLLGDSALYLCASSLGRGSFYEQYFGPGTRLTVT.

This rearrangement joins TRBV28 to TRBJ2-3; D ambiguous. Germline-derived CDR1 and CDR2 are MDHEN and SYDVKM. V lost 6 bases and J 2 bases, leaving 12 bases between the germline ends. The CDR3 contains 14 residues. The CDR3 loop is CASRRTINTDTQYF. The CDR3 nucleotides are TGTGCCAGCAGACGAACTATAAACACAGATACGCAGTATTTT.

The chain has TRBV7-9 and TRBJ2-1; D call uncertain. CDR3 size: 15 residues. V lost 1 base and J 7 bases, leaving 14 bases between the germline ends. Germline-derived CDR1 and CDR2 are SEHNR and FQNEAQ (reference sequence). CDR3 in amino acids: CASSLELGFRNEQFF. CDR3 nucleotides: TGTGCCAGCAGCTTAGAATTGGGGTTCAGGAATGAGCAGTTCTTC. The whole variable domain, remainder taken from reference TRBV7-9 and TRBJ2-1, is DTGVSQNPRHKITKRGQNVTFRCDPISEHNRLYWYRQTLGQGPEFLTYFQNEAQLEKSRLLSDRFSAERPKGSFSTLEIQRTEQGDSAMYLCASSLELGFRNEQFFGPGTRLTVL.

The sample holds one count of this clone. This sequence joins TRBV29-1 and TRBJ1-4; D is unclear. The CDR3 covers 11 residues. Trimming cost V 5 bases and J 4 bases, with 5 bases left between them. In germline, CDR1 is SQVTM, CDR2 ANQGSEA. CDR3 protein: CSVYNNEKLFF. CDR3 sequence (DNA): TGCAGCGTTTACAATAATGAAAAACTGTTTTTT.

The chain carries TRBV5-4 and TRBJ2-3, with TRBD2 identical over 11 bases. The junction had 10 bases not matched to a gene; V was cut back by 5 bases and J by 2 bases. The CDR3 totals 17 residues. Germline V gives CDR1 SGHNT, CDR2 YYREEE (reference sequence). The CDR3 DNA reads TGTGCCAGCAGTTATAGACTAGCGGGGAGCCCCACAGATACGCAGTATTTT. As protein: CASSYRLAGSPTDTQYF.

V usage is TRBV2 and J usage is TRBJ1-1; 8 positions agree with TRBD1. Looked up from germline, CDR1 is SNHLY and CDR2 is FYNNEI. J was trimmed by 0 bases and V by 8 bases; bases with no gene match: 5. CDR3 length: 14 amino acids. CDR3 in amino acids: CASGDRRVNTEAFF. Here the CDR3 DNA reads TGTGCCAGCGGGGACAGGAGAGTGAACACTGAAGCTTTCTTT.

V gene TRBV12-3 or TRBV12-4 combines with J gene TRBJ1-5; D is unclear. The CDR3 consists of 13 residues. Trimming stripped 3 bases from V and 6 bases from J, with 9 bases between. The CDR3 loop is CASSFKGGQPQHF. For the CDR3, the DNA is TGTGCCAGCAGTTTTAAGGGAGGTCAGCCCCAGCATTTT.

The CDR3 DNA reads as TGCGCCAGCAATCGAGGTCAGACCGGGGAGCTGTTTTTT. This gives the protein CASNRGQTGELFF. The chain couples TRBV5-1 to TRBJ2-2; D remains unclear. Trimming left V 6 bases short and J 5 bases short, with 11 bases between. The CDR3 covers 13 residues. From germline, CDR1 is SGHRS and CDR2 YFSETQ.

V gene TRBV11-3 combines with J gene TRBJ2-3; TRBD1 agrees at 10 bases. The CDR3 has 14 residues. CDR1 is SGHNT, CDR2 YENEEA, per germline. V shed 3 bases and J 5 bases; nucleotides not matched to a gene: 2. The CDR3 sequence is CASSFGQGGDTQYF. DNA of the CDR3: TGTGCCAGCAGCTTCGGACAGGGGGGAGATACGCAGTATTTT.